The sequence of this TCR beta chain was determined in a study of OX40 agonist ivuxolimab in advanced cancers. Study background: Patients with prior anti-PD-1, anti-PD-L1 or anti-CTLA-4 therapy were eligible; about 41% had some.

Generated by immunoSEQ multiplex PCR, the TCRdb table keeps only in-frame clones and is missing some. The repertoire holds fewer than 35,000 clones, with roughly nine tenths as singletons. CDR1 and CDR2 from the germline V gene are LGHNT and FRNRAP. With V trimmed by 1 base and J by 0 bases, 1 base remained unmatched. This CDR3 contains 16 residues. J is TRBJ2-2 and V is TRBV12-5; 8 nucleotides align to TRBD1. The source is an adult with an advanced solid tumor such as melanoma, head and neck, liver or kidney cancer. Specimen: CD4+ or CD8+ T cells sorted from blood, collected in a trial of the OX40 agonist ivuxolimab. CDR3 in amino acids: CASGLATGANTGELFF. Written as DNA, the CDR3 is TGTGCTAGTGGTTTGGCGACAGGGGCGAACACCGGGGAGCTGTTTTTT.